This entry lists 29 T cell receptor beta chains sequenced from one sample in a study of T-cell reconstitution after alpha-beta-depleted transplantation in children. Preparing the TCRbeta library involved the use of unique molecular identifiers. TCRdb reprocessed the PCR reads with MiXCR, giving one entry per CDR3 protein. The data contain 280,000 or so distinct CDR3 sequences, 9.5% to 13% of them singletons. The material sequenced was peripheral blood, taken 180 days after TCRalphabeta/CD19-depleted stem cell transplant. The receptors shown here come from a male patient aged 2-15 years who had a stem cell transplant for chronic granulomatous disease, so the T cells may come from the graft donor.

There are many counts of this clonotype. V usage is TRBV5-1 and J usage is TRBJ1-2, with 7 bases that match TRBD1. V gave up 0 bases and J gave up 3 bases; unmatched junction bases: 17. There are 19 residues in the CDR3. CDR1 SGHRS and CDR2 YFSETQ come from the germline V gene. Here the CDR3 reads CASSLEPGQPFLGHYGYTF. CDR3 bases: TGCGCCAGCAGCTTGGAACCGGGACAGCCCTTTCTCGGGCACTATGGCTACACCTTC.

This clonotype has just a few counts. V is TRBV3-1 and J is TRBJ2-2; D not certain. V lost 1 base, J lost 1 base, and 4 bases lay in between. Germline lookup yields CDR1 LGHDT and CDR2 YNNKEL (reference sequence). There are 14 residues in the CDR3. The CDR3 DNA follows: TGTGCCAGCAGCCAAGTCGGGAACACCGGGGAGCTGTTTTTT. Translating gives CASSQVGNTGELFF.

This clonotype was counted many times. J is TRBJ2-7 and V is TRBV15; TRBD2 matches at 8 bases. J gave up 0 bases and V 1 base, and 2 bases lay outside the gene matches. This CDR3 is 15 amino acids long. The germline V gene encodes CDR1 LNHNV and CDR2 YYDKDF (reference sequence). The CDR3 bases are TGTGCCACCAGCAGAGCCAGCGGGGGCTCCTACGAGCAGTACTTC. The encoded protein is CATSRASGGSYEQYF.

This clonotype was seen just once. CDR3 bases: TGTGCCAGCAGCGAGCCTGGACAGCTAGAGACCCAGTACTTC. It codes for CASSEPGQLETQYF. The genes are TRBV7-8 and TRBJ2-5; possible D gene TRBD1, 6 bases. Germline lookup yields CDR1 SGHVS and CDR2 FQNEAQ. V dropped 5 bases and J dropped 4 bases, with 14 bases sitting between them. This CDR3 region has 14 residues.

The CDR3 DNA sequence: TGTGCCAGCAGCCAAGGAACAGGGTCTGGGGCCAACGTCCTGACTTTC. It specifies CASSQGTGSGANVLTF. The chain couples TRBV3-1 to TRBJ2-6, with D maybe TRBD1 (6 bases). CDR1 and CDR2 (germline): LGHDT, YNNKEL (reference sequence). Trimming pared 1 base from V and 1 base from J, leaving 8 bases between. The CDR3 totals 16 residues. Drawing the rest from reference TRBV3-1 and TRBJ2-6, the complete variable domain is DTAVSQTPKYLVTQMGNDKSIKCEQNLGHDTMYWYKQDSKKFLKIMFSYNNKELIINETVPNRFSPKSPDKAHLNLHINSLELGDSAVYFCASSQGTGSGANVLTFGAGSRLTVL.

At least ten counts were recorded for this clonotype. The chain employs TRBV7-2 and TRBJ2-3; D is unclear. Trimming pared 5 bases from V and 2 bases from J, leaving 8 bases between. Germline V gene sequence: CDR1 SGHTA, CDR2 FQGNSA. CDR3 length equals 13 residues. CDR3 region: CASSPRFTDTQYF. CDR3 DNA sequence: TGTGCCAGCAGCCCTCGTTTCACAGATACGCAGTATTTT.

This clonotype was counted ten times or more. This rearrangement joins TRBV7-8 to TRBJ1-3; TRBD1 is a possible D gene (5 bases). This CDR3 has 15 amino acids. V was cut by 4 bases and J by 0 bases, with 10 bases left in between. In germline, CDR1 is SGHVS, CDR2 FQNEAQ. The CDR3 protein is CASSSTVFSGNTIYF. The CDR3 DNA follows: TGTGCCAGCAGCTCGACAGTATTCTCTGGAAACACCATATATTTT.

This clonotype came up many times. This sequence joins TRBV5-1 and TRBJ2-7, with D possibly being TRBD1 (6 bases). CDR1 and CDR2 (germline): SGHRS, YFSETQ. Trimming removed 4 bases at V and 1 base at J, with 15 bases between. CDR3 length equals 15 residues. The DNA of the CDR3 is TGCGCCAGCAGCCCGGACGGGACACCTTCCTACGAGCAGTACTTC. Translation: CASSPDGTPSYEQYF. The full variable domain, its missing parts supplied by reference TRBV5-1 and TRBJ2-7, is KAGVTQTPRYLIKTRGQQVTLSCSPISGHRSVSWYQQTPGQGLQFLFEYFSETQRNKGNFPGRFSGRQFSNSRSEMNVSTLELGDSALYLCASSPDGTPSYEQYFGPGTRLTVT.

This clonotype was recorded at least ten times. The chain uses TRBV11-2 and TRBJ1-1, with D possibly being TRBD1 (6 bases). Germline loops: CDR1 SGHAT, CDR2 FQNNGV. There are 13 residues in the CDR3. V was clipped by 3 bases and J by 5 bases, with 10 bases between them. The DNA for the CDR3 is TGTGCCAGCAGCTTGGCCAGGGGAACTGAAGCTTTCTTT. It codes for CASSLARGTEAFF.

The gene calls are TRBV12-3 or TRBV12-4 and TRBJ2-2; D remains unclear. The V end was cut by 7 bases, the J end by 3 bases, with 6 bases between. The CDR3 totals 12 residues. CDR3 in amino acids: CASTPYTGELFF. CDR3 nucleotides: TGTGCCAGCACCCCCTACACCGGGGAGCTGTTTTTT.

This clonotype was recorded at least ten times. This chain joins TRBV27 and TRBJ2-5; 9 bases map to TRBD2. This CDR3 region has 14 residues. From germline, CDR1 is MNHEY and CDR2 SMNVEV (reference sequence). V lost 2 bases, J lost 4 bases, and 2 bases stayed unmatched. This chain's CDR3 is CASSLAGGLETQYF. The CDR3 DNA is TGTGCCAGCAGTTTAGCGGGGGGGCTAGAGACCCAGTACTTC.

This clonotype was detected only a few times. The gene calls are TRBV7-2 and TRBJ1-2; 11 bases fit TRBD1. J gave up 4 bases and V 0 bases, and 7 bases lay outside the gene matches. This CDR3 contains 17 residues. Germline V lookup: CDR1 SGHTA, CDR2 FQGNSA. CDR3 sequence: CASSLADRGLNGYGYTF. CDR3 in DNA: TGTGCCAGCAGCTTAGCGGACAGGGGGCTTAACGGCTATGGCTACACCTTC. The full variable domain, its missing parts supplied by reference TRBV7-2 and TRBJ1-2, is GAGVSQSPSNKVTEKGKDVELRCDPISGHTALYWYRQSLGQGLEFLIYFQGNSAPDKSGLPSDRFSAERTGGSVSTLTIQRTQQEDSAVYLCASSLADRGLNGYGYTFGSGTRLTVV.

This clonotype was seen at least ten times. This chain uses TRBV6-1 with TRBJ2-1, with 9 positions matching TRBD2. CDR1 MNHNS and CDR2 SASEGT come from the germline V gene. This CDR3 comprises 14 residues. Trimming removed 6 bases from V and 4 bases from J; junction bases left unmatched: 4. CDR3: CASRKTSGYNEQFF. The CDR3 DNA reads as TGTGCCAGCAGAAAGACTAGCGGATACAATGAGCAGTTCTTC.

On this clonotype: One end of the junction is discordant with germline, which a read error may explain. The chain combines TRBV6-1 with TRBJ2-3, with no clear D. The CDR3 runs 12 residues. Germline V gene data show CDR1 as MNHNS and CDR2 as SASEGT. Written as DNA, the CDR3 is TGTGCCAGCAGGGATAGCACAGATACGCAGTCTTTT. Translating gives CASRDSTDTQSF.

This clonotype has ten or more counts. The chain carries TRBV5-6 and TRBJ2-1; D uncertain. Germline V gene sequence: CDR1 SGHDT, CDR2 YYEEEE. The length of the CDR3 is 17 residues. Trimming left V 3 bases short and J 4 bases short, with 20 bases between. This chain's CDR3 is CASSSGWGNVLYNEQFF. The CDR3 nucleotides read TGTGCCAGCAGCTCCGGTTGGGGTAACGTTCTTTACAATGAGCAGTTCTTC.

This clonotype was detected ten times or more. The junction shows a germline mismatch at one end, possibly a read error. V usage is TRBV29-1 and J usage is TRBJ2-7; D call uncertain. The CDR3 covers 11 residues. Germline CDR1 and CDR2: SQVTM and ANQGSEA. This CDR3 reads CSVEHSSEQYF. In DNA form, the CDR3 reads TGCAGCGTTGAACACTCCTCCGAGCAGTACTTC.

This clonotype was observed many times. The chain combines TRBV14 with TRBJ2-6, with TRBD1 as a possible D gene (6 bases). CDR3 length equals 17 residues. Germline CDR1 SGHDN, CDR2 FVKESK. V was shortened by 1 base and J by 5 bases, with 15 bases between the two germline ends. CDR3 in amino acids: CASSQGQGSRRANVLTF. CDR3 nucleotide sequence: TGTGCCAGCAGCCAAGGGCAGGGGTCAAGGAGGGCCAACGTCCTGACTTTC.

This clonotype has a count of ten or more. The chain recombines TRBV28 with TRBJ2-2; D gene uncertain. There are 12 residues in the CDR3. The germline V and J ends were trimmed by 5 bases and 6 bases, with 7 bases remaining between them. Per the germline V gene, CDR1 is MDHEN and CDR2 is SYDVKM. CDR3 sequence (DNA): TGTGCCAGCAGTCTAATAGCCGGGGAGCTGTTTTTT. Protein: CASSLIAGELFF.

This clonotype has at least ten counts. The chain combines TRBV29-1 with TRBJ2-2, with D possibly called TRBD1 or TRBD2 (5 bases each). The germline gives CDR1 SQVTM, CDR2 ANQGSEA. The ends were cut back, 7 bases at V and 4 bases at J, with 13 bases in the middle. The CDR3 has 13 amino acids. The CDR3 protein is CSAMWGSTGELFF. CDR3 sequence (DNA): TGCAGCGCCATGTGGGGGTCCACCGGGGAGCTGTTTTTT.

This clonotype was found many times. The J gene is TRBJ2-1, the V gene TRBV24-1; D possibly corresponds to TRBD2 (6 bases). Germline-derived CDR1 and CDR2 are KGHDR and SFDVKD. V was pared by 3 bases and J by 9 bases, with 11 bases between. This CDR3 contains 13 residues. CDR3 in DNA: TGTGCCACCAGTGATGCACTAGCTATTGAGCAGTTCTTC. This translates into CATSDALAIEQFF.

The table lists this clonotype with many counts. The V and J genes are TRBV5-5 and TRBJ1-1; D gene unclear. The V gene lost 2 bases and the J gene lost 5 bases, with 13 bases spanning the gap. This CDR3 is 14 amino acids long. Germline V gives CDR1 SGHKS, CDR2 YYEKEE (reference sequence). The CDR3 here is CASSLHPDLTEAFF. The CDR3 bases are TGTGCCAGCAGCTTACACCCGGACCTAACTGAAGCTTTCTTT.

In this sample, this clonotype turned up many times. The CDR3 bases are TGCAGTGCCGCCCGGCAGCAAATTAATCAGCCCCAGCATTTT. Its translation: CSAARQQINQPQHF. This rearrangement joins TRBV20-1 to TRBJ1-5; no reliable D call. Germline V CDR1 and CDR2: DFQATT, SNEGSKA (reference sequence). V was pared by 6 bases and J by 4 bases, with 16 bases between. The CDR3 loop spans 14 amino acids.

The table lists this clonotype with many counts. The genes are TRBV5-1 and TRBJ2-2; D is possibly TRBD1 or TRBD2 (5 bases each). This CDR3 contains 18 residues. Trimming removed 3 bases from V and 5 bases from J, with 23 bases in between. Germline V gene lookup returns CDR1 SGHRS and CDR2 YFSETQ. The CDR3 DNA is TGCGCCAGCAGCTACCTCTTCTTCGCCAGGGAGCTGACCGGGGAGCTGTTTTTT. Residues: CASSYLFFARELTGELFF. Full variable domain (rest looked up from reference TRBV5-1 and TRBJ2-2): KAGVTQTPRYLIKTRGQQVTLSCSPISGHRSVSWYQQTPGQGLQFLFEYFSETQRNKGNFPGRFSGRQFSNSRSEMNVSTLELGDSALYLCASSYLFFARELTGELFFGEGSRLTVL.

This clonotype has ten or more counts. The chain is built from TRBV3-1 and TRBJ2-6; a weak D match, TRBD2 (5 bases). CDR1 is LGHDT, CDR2 YNNKEL, per germline (reference sequence). The CDR3 spans 17 residues. V gave up 2 bases and J gave up 1 base, with 12 bases separating them. The CDR3 DNA reads as TGTGCCAGCAGCCAAAAGTATAGCGCGTCTGGGGCCAACGTCCTGACTTTC. Its translation is CASSQKYSASGANVLTF. Full variable domain (remainder filled in from reference TRBV3-1 and TRBJ2-6): DTAVSQTPKYLVTQMGNDKSIKCEQNLGHDTMYWYKQDSKKFLKIMFSYNNKELIINETVPNRFSPKSPDKAHLNLHINSLELGDSAVYFCASSQKYSASGANVLTFGAGSRLTVL.

This clonotype was counted at least ten times. The rearrangement uses TRBV4-3 and TRBJ2-7; perhaps TRBD1 as D (5 bases). There are 14 residues in the CDR3. Trimming stripped 0 bases from V and 3 bases from J, with 9 bases between. Germline V gives CDR1 LGHNA, CDR2 YSLEER. CDR3 residues: CASSQDPGRYEQYF. CDR3 DNA sequence: TGCGCCAGCAGCCAAGATCCAGGGCGCTACGAGCAGTACTTC.

Many counts were recorded for this clonotype. V is TRBV5-1 and J is TRBJ2-1; 9 bases are shared with TRBD1. CDR3 size: 12 residues. V lost 4 bases to trimming and J lost 9 bases; unmatched junction nucleotides: 2. The germline V gene encodes CDR1 SGHRS and CDR2 YFSETQ. CDR3 residues: CASSTGGGEQFF. The CDR3 DNA follows: TGCGCCAGCAGCACAGGGGGCGGTGAGCAGTTCTTC.

In this sample, this clonotype turned up many times. This chain joins TRBV29-1 and TRBJ2-6; D call uncertain. The CDR3 length is 10 residues. V was trimmed by 3 bases and J by 9 bases, leaving 3 bases between them. Germline assignment: CDR1 SQVTM and CDR2 ANQGSEA. CDR3 residues: CSVDLNVLTF. The CDR3 DNA is TGCAGCGTTGACCTCAACGTCCTGACTTTC.

Many counts were recorded for this clonotype. The chain couples TRBV6-1 to TRBJ2-7; D uncertain. Germline CDR1 and CDR2: MNHNS and SASEGT. Trimming pared 4 bases from V and 0 bases from J, leaving 10 bases between. The CDR3 covers 14 residues. The CDR3 region has the DNA TGTGCCAGCAGTGCCACTCCTTCCTCCTACGAGCAGTACTTC. Amino acid sequence: CASSATPSSYEQYF.

In this sample, this clonotype turned up a few times. This chain joins TRBV2 and TRBJ2-7, with D perhaps TRBD2 (5 bases). V was trimmed by 1 base and J by 3 bases, leaving 7 bases between them. The V gene's germline CDR1 is SNHLY and CDR2 FYNNEI. The CDR3 covers 13 residues. The CDR3 nucleotides read TGTGCCAGCAGTGAAGAACGGGGCTACGAGCAGTACTTC. It specifies CASSEERGYEQYF.